Below, one TCR beta chain is given with its context. Its antigen is as yet unknown. The investigators reverse transcribed all of the isolated RNA, so they sequenced expressed TCRB transcripts. TCRdb keeps only in-frame clones here, not all; method: immunoSEQ multiplex PCR. The data contain 900,000 or so clones, roughly 16% of them singletons. The germline gives CDR1 MGHRA, CDR2 YSYEKL. The length of the CDR3 is 17 residues. V lost 5 bases and J lost 7, with 24 bases in between. These data belong to a study of beta chain features in type 1 diabetes. Isolation of CD4+ naive, central memory, regulatory and stem cell-like memory cells was achieved by sorting via CD45RO/CCR7/CD25/CD127/CD95/CD27. Findings and caveats of the study: Patients and controls would be equally affected if PCR favored shorter templates. Cells with high TCR expression could be over-represented when cDNA is sequenced.

This TCR was recovered from a young woman in good health. Sequencing used naive CD4+ T cells from blood. This rearrangement joins TRBV4-1 to TRBJ2-1; TRBD1 or TRBD2 may be the D gene (5 bases each). This chain's CDR3 is CASSGLRIDSRPNEQFF. Here the CDR3 DNA reads TGCGCCAGCAGCGGACTCCGAATTGACAGTCGCCCTAATGAGCAGTTCTTC.